This section outlines one T cell receptor (beta chain) sequence together with its context. The data were obtained in a study of technical replicates of blood from a handful of donors. Germline V lookup: CDR1 SGDLS, CDR2 YYNGEE. This CDR3 has 11 amino acids. Trimming shortened V by 4 bases and J by 8 bases, and 7 bases separated the two germline ends. The method was immunoSEQ multiplex PCR; TCRdb's version includes in-frame clones alone and lacks a portion of them. The data hold over 50,000 clones, with 85% to 95% observed a single time. This clonotype was obtained from a human donor in good health. Some clones in this sample may be carry-over from other donors' samples. The V and J genes are TRBV9 and TRBJ1-3; no clear D gene. Source material: PBMCs. As DNA, the CDR3 is TGTGCCAGCAGCCGATCAGACACCATATATTTT. Encoded protein: CASSRSDTIYF.